This is a list of T cell receptor beta chains from one sample in a study of blood T cell repertoires in COVID-19. Generated by immunoSEQ multiplex PCR, the TCRdb table keeps only in-frame clones and is missing some. The data show tens of thousands of clones, about four fifths seen once. Sequenced input: peripheral blood. The receptors originated from a man between 65 and 85 years old with COVID-19, enrolled during active disease. CDR3s include the opening cysteine and the closing phenylalanine or tryptophan. A D gene is named only where the DNA matches it firmly. Clone sizes are given selectively: once, few, many, or a class where the clone is expanded.

- TRBJ1-1 TRBV7-9 - CASSVRDAEAFF TGTGCCAGCAGCGTGCGGGATGCTGAAGCTTTCTTT
- TRBJ2-3 TRBV10-3 TRBD1 CAIRRTGETDTQYF TGTGCCATTAGAAGGACAGGGGAGACAGATACGCAGTATTTT
once TRBJ1-6 TRBV7-9 TRBD1 CASSSGTGNSPLHF TGTGCCAGCAGCTCCGGGACAGGAAATTCACCCCTCCACTTT
many TRBJ1-5 TRBV6-6 - CASSYAPYSNQPQHF TGTGCCAGCAGTTACGCACCCTATAGCAATCAGCCCCAGCATTTT
- TRBJ1-1 TRBV27 TRBD1 CASRDRGMYTEAFF TGTGCCAGCAGGGACAGGGGGATGTACACTGAAGCTTTCTTT
- TRBJ1-3 TRBV2 - CASSEQGIPSGNTIYF TGTGCCAGCAGTGAGCAGGGAATCCCATCCGGAAACACCATATATTTT
- TRBJ1-6 TRBV21-1 - CASSKGRGWRNSPLHF TGTGCCAGCAGCAAGGGACGGGGGTGGCGGAATTCACCCCTCCACTTT
- TRBJ2-5 TRBV24-1 TRBD1 CATSLPRAGGETQYF TGTGCCACCAGCCTACCTAGGGCAGGGGGAGAGACCCAGTACTTC
- TRBJ1-1 TRBV18 - CASSPSVRDTEAFF TGTGCCAGCTCACCGAGTGTCAGGGACACTGAAGCTTTCTTT
- TRBJ2-5 TRBV28 - CASSLGQSQETQYF TGTGCCAGCAGTTTAGGTCAGTCCCAAGAGACCCAGTACTTC
- TRBJ2-7 TRBV9 - CASSVGSFGNYEQYF TGTGCCAGCAGCGTGGGTAGCTTCGGGAACTACGAGCAGTACTTC
few TRBJ2-1 TRBV20-1 - CSAYLRNEQFF TGCAGTGCTTACCTGAGGAATGAGCAGTTCTTC
- TRBJ1-4 TRBV5-4 TRBD1 CASSQRDRDGLEKLFF TGTGCCAGCAGCCAACGGGACAGGGACGGACTTGAAAAACTGTTTTTT
once TRBJ2-7 TRBV6-5 TRBD1 CASSYRGRLNEQYF TGTGCCAGCAGTTACAGGGGGCGACTCAACGAGCAGTACTTC
- TRBJ1-5 TRBV27 TRBD1 CASSVDRGSQPQHF TGTGCCAGCAGTGTGGACAGGGGAAGTCAGCCCCAGCATTTT
- TRBJ1-1 TRBV5-1 TRBD1 CASSDGQGVAEAFF TGCGCCAGCAGCGATGGACAGGGGGTCGCTGAAGCTTTCTTT